This record looks at one T cell receptor (beta chain) sequence and its context. Its antigen is not known. TCRdb re-called the RT-PCR reads with MiXCR, one entry per CDR3 protein. The top ten clones hold 7.5% to 8% of a sample with hundreds of thousands of distinct CDR3 sequences, 14% of them seen once. These data are taken from a study of response to subunit inactivated influenza vaccine. Study-level findings and limits: Researchers suggested that each seasonal influenza vaccination recruits few new T cells.

The CDR3 loop spans 15 amino acids. V shed 2 bases, J shed 4 bases, and the junction held 7 bases outside the gene matches. Germline values: CDR1 LGHDT, CDR2 YNNKEL (reference sequence). This receptor was obtained from a man aged 50-60 years who received an inactivated influenza vaccine. Material: PBMCs from blood, obtained 14 to 15 days before vaccination. The chain uses TRBV3-1 and TRBJ1-2; TRBD1 matches 7 bases. The CDR3 DNA reads as TGTGCCAGCAGCCAAATATCAGGGGGTTTCTATGGCTACACCTTC. It is translated as CASSQISGGFYGYTF.